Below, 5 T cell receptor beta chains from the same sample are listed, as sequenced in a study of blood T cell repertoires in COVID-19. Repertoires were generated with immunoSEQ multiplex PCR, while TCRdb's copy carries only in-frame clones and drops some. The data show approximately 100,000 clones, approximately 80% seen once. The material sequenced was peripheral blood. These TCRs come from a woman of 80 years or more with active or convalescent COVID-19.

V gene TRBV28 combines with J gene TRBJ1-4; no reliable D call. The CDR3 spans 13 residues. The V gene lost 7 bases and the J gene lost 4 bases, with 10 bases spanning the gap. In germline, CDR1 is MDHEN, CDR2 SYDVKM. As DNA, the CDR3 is TGTGCCAGCAAAGGCGGGAATAATGAAAAACTGTTTTTT. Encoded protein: CASKGGNNEKLFF. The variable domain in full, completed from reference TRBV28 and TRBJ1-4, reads DVKVTQSSRYLVKRTGEKVFLECVQDMDHENMFWYRQDPGLGLRLIYFSYDVKMKEKGDIPEGYSVSREKKERFSLILESASTNQTSMYLCASKGGNNEKLFFGSGTQLSVL.

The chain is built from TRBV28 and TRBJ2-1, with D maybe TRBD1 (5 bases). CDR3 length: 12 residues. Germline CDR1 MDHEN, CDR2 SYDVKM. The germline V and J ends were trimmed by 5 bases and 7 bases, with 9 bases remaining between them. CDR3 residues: CASSVQVNEQFF. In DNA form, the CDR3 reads TGTGCCAGCAGTGTACAGGTAAATGAGCAGTTCTTC.

The CDR3 is CASAEGGNTGELFF. The CDR3 DNA sequence: TGTGCCAGCGCAGAAGGGGGGAACACCGGGGAGCTGTTTTTT. This chain uses TRBV6-5 with TRBJ2-2, with D tentatively TRBD1 (6 bases). Germline V lookup: CDR1 MNHEY, CDR2 SVGAGI. Trimming removed 8 bases from V and 1 base from J, with 11 bases in between. This CDR3 is 14 amino acids long.

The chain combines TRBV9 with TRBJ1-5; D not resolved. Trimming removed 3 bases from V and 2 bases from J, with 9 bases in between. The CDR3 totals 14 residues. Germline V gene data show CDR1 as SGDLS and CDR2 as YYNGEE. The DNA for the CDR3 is TGTGCCAGCAGCGGAGGACTCCGCAATCAGCCCCAGCATTTT. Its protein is CASSGGLRNQPQHF.

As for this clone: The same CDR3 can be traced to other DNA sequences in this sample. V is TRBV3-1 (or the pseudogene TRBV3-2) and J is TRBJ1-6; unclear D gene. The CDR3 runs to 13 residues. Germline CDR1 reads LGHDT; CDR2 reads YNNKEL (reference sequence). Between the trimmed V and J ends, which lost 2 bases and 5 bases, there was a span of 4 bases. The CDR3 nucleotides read TGTGCCAGCAGCCAATCAGATAATTCACCCCTCCACTTT. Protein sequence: CASSQSDNSPLHF.